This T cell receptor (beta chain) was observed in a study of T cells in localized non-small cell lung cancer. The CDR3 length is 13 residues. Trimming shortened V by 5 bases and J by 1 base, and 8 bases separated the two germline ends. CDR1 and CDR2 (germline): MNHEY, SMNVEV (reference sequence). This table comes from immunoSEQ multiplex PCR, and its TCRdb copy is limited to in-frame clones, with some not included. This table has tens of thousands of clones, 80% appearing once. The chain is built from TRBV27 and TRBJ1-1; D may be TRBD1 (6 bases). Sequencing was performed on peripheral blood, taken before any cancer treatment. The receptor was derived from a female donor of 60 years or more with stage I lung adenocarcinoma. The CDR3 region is CASSKQGNTEAFF. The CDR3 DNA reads TGTGCCAGCAGTAAACAGGGGAACACTGAAGCTTTCTTT.